These 8 T cell receptor beta chains originate from one sample sequenced in a study of blood T cell repertoires in COVID-19. Sequencing used immunoSEQ multiplex PCR; TCRdb keeps in-frame clones, though not all of them. This repertoire shows hundreds of thousands of clones, around 84% found once; its top ten account for 15% to 19%. Material: PBMCs or T cells enriched from blood (not recorded which). Receptors were obtained from a man aged 18 to 30 who had recovered from COVID-19.

This clone appeared once. The chain is built from TRBV13 and TRBJ1-2; possible D gene TRBD1, 5 bases. Trimming removed 4 bases at V and 4 bases at J, with 13 bases between. The CDR3 consists of 14 residues. Germline values: CDR1 PRHDT, CDR2 FYEKMQ (reference sequence). The CDR3 sequence is CASSSGRGSYGYTF. The CDR3 DNA reads as TGTGCCAGCAGCTCCGGACGGGGGAGCTATGGCTACACCTTC.

V and J are TRBV30 and TRBJ1-1; possible D gene TRBD1, 5 bases. Germline assignment: CDR1 GTSNPN and CDR2 SVGIG (reference sequence). The length of the CDR3 is 13 residues. Trimming left V 1 base short and J 5 bases short, with 11 bases between. CDR3 DNA: TGTGCCTGGAGTGAGGCAGGGAGGACTGAAGCTTTCTTT. It is translated as CAWSEAGRTEAFF.

The gene calls are TRBV6-1 and TRBJ2-3, with D possibly being TRBD2 (6 bases). CDR3 length: 17 amino acids. Germline V gives CDR1 MNHNS, CDR2 SASEGT. Trimming shortened V by 1 base and J by 0 bases, and 14 bases separated the two germline ends. In nucleotides, the CDR3 is TGTGCCAGCAGTGAAGTGGGGGGAACCCGGAGCACAGATACGCAGTATTTT. This encodes CASSEVGGTRSTDTQYF.

J is TRBJ2-7 and V is TRBV7-9; 11 nucleotides match TRBD1. CDR3 length equals 13 residues. After removal of 10 bases from V and 6 bases from J, the junction contained 8 bases not matched to a gene. The germline gives CDR1 SEHNR, CDR2 FQNEAQ (reference sequence). The CDR3 spells CATLRDRGSEQYF. In DNA form, the CDR3 reads TGTGCCACCCTCCGGGACAGGGGGTCCGAGCAGTACTTC.

The gene calls are TRBV7-9 and TRBJ2-3; 12 bases agree with TRBD2. CDR3 length equals 16 residues. Germline V gene sequence: CDR1 SEHNR, CDR2 FQNEAQ (reference sequence). After removal of 1 base from V and 7 bases from J, the junction contained 6 bases not matched to a gene. The CDR3 DNA reads as TGTGCCAGCAGCTTAGGTCTAGCGGGGGGGTTACATACGCAGTATTTT. The encoded protein is CASSLGLAGGLHTQYF.

The chain employs TRBV2 and TRBJ1-1; D possibly corresponds to TRBD1 (5 bases). Germline loops: CDR1 SNHLY, CDR2 FYNNEI. The CDR3 is 17 residues long. The ends were cut back, 0 bases at V and 8 bases at J, with 22 bases in the middle. DNA for the CDR3: TGTGCCAGCAGTGAAGCAGGCGGAGACTTATGGGGGGACGAAGCTTTCTTT. Amino acids: CASSEAGGDLWGDEAFF. The full variable domain, rest sourced from reference TRBV2 and TRBJ1-1, is EPEVTQTPSHQVTQMGQEVILRCVPISNHLYFYWYRQILGQKVEFLVSFYNNEISEKSEIFDDQFSVERPDGSNFTLKIRSTKLEDSAMYFCASSEAGGDLWGDEAFFGQGTRLTVV.

This chain joins TRBV12-3 or TRBV12-4 and TRBJ2-2; D call uncertain. There are 13 residues in the CDR3. V lost 3 bases, J lost 6 bases, and 8 bases lay in between. The CDR3 DNA is TGTGCCAGCAGTTTTAGCACGTCCGGGGAGCTGTTTTTT. Protein product: CASSFSTSGELFF.

V is TRBV7-9 and J is TRBJ1-1; TRBD1 matches 7 bases. Trimming cost V 4 bases and J 3 bases; bases outside gene matches: 5. CDR3 size: 14 residues. Looked up from germline, CDR1 is SEHNR and CDR2 is FQNEAQ (reference sequence). CDR3 amino acids: CASSSGQTDTEAFF. In nucleotides, the CDR3 is TGTGCCAGCAGCTCGGGACAGACCGACACTGAAGCTTTCTTT.